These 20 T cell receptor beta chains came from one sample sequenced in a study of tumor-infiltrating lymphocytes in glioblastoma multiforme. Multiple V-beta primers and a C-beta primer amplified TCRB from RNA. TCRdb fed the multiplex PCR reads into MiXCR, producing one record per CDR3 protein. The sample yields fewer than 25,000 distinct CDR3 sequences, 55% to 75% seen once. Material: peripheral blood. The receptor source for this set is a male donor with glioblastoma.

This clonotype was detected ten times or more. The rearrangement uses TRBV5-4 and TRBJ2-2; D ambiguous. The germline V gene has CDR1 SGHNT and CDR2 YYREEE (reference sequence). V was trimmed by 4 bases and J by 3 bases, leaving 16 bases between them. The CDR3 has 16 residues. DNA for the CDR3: TGTGCCAGCAGCGCCCCGCCGTCAGGCGACACCGGGGAGCTGTTTTTT. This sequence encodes CASSAPPSGDTGELFF.

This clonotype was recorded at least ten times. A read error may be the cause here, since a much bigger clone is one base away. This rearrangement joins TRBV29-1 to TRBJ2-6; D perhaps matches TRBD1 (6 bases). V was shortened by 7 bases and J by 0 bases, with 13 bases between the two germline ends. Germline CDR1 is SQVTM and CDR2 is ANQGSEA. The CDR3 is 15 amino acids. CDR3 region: CSARRGSSGANVLTF. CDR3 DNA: TGCAGCGCCCGAAGGGGGAGCTCTGGGGCCAACGTCCTGACTTTC.

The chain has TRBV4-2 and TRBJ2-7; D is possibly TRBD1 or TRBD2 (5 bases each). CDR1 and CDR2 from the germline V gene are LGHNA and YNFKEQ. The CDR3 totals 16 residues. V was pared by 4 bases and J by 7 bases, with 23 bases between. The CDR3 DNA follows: TGTGCCAGCAGCCTTGAGAGGGACCTTTCGTCGTATGAGCAGTACTTC. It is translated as CASSLERDLSSYEQYF.

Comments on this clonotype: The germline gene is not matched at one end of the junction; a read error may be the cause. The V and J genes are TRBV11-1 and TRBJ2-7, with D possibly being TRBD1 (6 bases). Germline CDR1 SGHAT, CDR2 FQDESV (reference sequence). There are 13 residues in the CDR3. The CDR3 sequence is CAITLDQGYEQYF. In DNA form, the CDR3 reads TGCGCCATCACCCTGGATCAGGGGTACGAGCAGTACTTT.

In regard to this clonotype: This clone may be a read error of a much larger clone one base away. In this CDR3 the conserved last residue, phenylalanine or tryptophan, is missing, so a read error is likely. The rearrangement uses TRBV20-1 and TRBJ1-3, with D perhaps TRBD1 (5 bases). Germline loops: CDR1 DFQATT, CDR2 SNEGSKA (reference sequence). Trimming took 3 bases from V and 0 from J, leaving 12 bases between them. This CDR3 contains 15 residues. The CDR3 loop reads CSARVTGSSGNTIYS. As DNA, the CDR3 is TGCAGTGCTAGGGTCACAGGAAGCTCTGGAAACACCATATATTCT.

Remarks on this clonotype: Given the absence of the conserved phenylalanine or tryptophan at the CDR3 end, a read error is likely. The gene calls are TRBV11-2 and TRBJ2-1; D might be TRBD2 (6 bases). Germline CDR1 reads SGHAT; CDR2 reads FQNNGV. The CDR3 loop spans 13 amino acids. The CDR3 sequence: CASYRGYGAGQFL. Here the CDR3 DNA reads TGCGCCAGCTATCGGGGGTACGGTGCTGGGCAGTTCTTA.

CDR3 loop: CASSSYSDSWELFF. In nucleotides, the CDR3 is TGTGCCAGCAGCTCCTACAGTGACAGCTGGGAGCTGTTTTTT. This rearrangement joins TRBV11-3 to TRBJ2-2; possibly TRBD1 for D (5 bases). With 4 bases removed from V and 9 bases from J, the gap between germline ends came to 15 bases. Germline-derived CDR1 and CDR2 are SGHNT and YENEEA. There are 14 residues in the CDR3.

The CDR3 region is CASSSKEILAGGLYEQYF. CDR3 bases: TGTGCCAGCAGTTCCAAGGAGATACTAGCGGGAGGGCTGTACGAGCAGTACTTC. The rearrangement joins TRBV11-2 to TRBJ2-7; TRBD2 matches 13 bases. The CDR3 has 18 residues. Germline lookup yields CDR1 SGHAT and CDR2 FQNNGV. With V trimmed by 6 bases and J by 4 bases, 15 bases remained unmatched.

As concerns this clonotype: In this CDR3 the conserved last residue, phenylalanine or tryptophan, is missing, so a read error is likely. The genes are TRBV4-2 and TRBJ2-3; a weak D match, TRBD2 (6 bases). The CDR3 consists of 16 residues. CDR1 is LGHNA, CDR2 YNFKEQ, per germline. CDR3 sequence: CASSLAPGGGADAQYY. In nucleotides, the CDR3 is TGTGCCAGCAGCCTCGCCCCCGGCGGAGGGGCAGATGCGCAGTATTAT.

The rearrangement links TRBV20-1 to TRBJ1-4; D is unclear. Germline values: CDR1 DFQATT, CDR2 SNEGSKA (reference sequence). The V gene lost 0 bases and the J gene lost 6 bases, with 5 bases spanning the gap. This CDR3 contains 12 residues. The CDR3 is CSARDEDEKLFF. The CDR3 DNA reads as TGCAGTGCTAGAGATGAGGATGAAAAACTGTTTTTT.

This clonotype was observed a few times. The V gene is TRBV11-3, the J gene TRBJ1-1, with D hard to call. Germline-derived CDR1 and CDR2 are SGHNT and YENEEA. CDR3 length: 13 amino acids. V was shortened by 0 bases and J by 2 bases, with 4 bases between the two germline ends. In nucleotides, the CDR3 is TGTGCCAGCAGCTTAGATGCAAACACTGAAGCTTTCTTT. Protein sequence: CASSLDANTEAFF.

In nucleotides, the CDR3 is TGTGCCAGCAGCCCAGGGTGGACTGAAGCTTTCTTT. It encodes CASSPGWTEAFF. The V and J genes are TRBV7-9 and TRBJ1-1; possibly TRBD1 for D (5 bases). In germline, CDR1 is SEHNR, CDR2 FQNEAQ (reference sequence). The V gene lost 5 bases and the J gene lost 5 bases, with 9 bases spanning the gap. The CDR3 spans 12 residues.

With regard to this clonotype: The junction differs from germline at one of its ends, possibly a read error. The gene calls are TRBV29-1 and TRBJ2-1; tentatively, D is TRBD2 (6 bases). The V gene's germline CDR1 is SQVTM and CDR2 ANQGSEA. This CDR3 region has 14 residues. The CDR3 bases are TGCAGGGTTGATGGGCTTGCGGGATACAATGAGCAGTTCTTC. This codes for CRVDGLAGYNEQFF.

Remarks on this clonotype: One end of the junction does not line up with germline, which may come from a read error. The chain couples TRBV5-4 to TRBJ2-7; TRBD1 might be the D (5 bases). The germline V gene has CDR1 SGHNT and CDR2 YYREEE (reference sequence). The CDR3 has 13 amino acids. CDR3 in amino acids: CAGSLTRQYEQYF. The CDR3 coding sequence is TGTGCCGGCAGCTTAACGAGACAGTACGAGCAGTACTTC.

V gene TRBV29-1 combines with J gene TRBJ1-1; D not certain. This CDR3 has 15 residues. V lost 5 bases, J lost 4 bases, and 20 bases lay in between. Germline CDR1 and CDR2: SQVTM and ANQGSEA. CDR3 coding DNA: TGCAGCGTTCGGCTGAGACTGACTACGAGCACTGAAGCTTTCTTT. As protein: CSVRLRLTTSTEAFF.

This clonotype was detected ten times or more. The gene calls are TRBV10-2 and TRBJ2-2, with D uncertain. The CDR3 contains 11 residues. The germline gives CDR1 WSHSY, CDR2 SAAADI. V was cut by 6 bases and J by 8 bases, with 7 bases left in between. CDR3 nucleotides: TGCGCCAGCAGCCCCTTGGGGGAGCTGTTTTTT. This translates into CASSPLGELFF.

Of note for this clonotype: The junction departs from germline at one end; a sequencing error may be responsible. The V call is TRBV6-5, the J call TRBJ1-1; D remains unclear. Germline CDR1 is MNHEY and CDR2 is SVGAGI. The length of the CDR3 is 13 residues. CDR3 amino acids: CASSYEPSTEAFF. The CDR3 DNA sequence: TGTGCCAGCAGTTACGAACCAAGCACTGAGGCTTTCTTT.

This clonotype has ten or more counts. CDR3 DNA sequence: TGTGCCAGCAGCTTAGTAGGGACAGGGGCCGGGGAGCTGTTTTTT. It encodes CASSLVGTGAGELFF. The rearrangement joins TRBV7-8 to TRBJ2-2; 10 bases fit TRBD1. The CDR3 sequence is 15 residues long. Trimming cost V 1 base and J 6 bases; bases outside gene matches: 2. Germline V lookup: CDR1 SGHVS, CDR2 FQNEAQ.

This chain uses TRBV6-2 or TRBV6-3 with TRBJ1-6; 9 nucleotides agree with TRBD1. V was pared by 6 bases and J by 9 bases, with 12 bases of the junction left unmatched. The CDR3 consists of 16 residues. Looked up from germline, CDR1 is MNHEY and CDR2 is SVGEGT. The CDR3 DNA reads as TGTGCCAGCAGCTCTCCGCCGGACAGGGGAGGTTCACCCCTCCACTTT. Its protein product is CASSSPPDRGGSPLHF.

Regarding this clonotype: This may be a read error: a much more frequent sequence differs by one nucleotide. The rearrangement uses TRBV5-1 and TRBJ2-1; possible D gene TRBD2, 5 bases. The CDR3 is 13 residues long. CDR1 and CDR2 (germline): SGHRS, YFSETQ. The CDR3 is CASGPTDYDEQFF. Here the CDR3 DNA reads TGCGCCAGCGGCCCTACAGACTACGATGAGCAGTTCTTC.